The clone carrying this T cell receptor beta chain was observed once. The data stem from a study of OX40 agonist ivuxolimab in advanced cancers. Study as a whole: Dose-escalation subjects each had hepatocellular carcinoma, melanoma, renal cell or head and neck cancer. Subjects had a mean age of roughly 60 years, with a range of about 23 to 79; less than 90% were male. A history of anti-PD-1, anti-PD-L1 or anti-CTLA-4 therapy was acceptable, and approximately 39% had some.

It was autoimmune disease history or systemic immunosuppression that excluded patients. This CDR3 comprises 15 residues. From germline, CDR1 is GTSNPN and CDR2 SVGIG (reference sequence). V lost 3 bases and J lost 2; bases outside the gene matches: 4. Here immunoSEQ multiplex PCR was the method, and the copy in TCRdb shows in-frame clones only, minus some. The table has 8,500 to 13,000 clones, 65% to 75% seen once. This chain joins TRBV30 and TRBJ2-6; 7 bases map to TRBD2. The sequence derives from an adult with an advanced solid tumor such as melanoma, head and neck, liver or kidney cancer. Sequencing was performed on CD4+ or CD8+ T cells sorted from blood, taken in a trial of the OX40 agonist ivuxolimab. CDR3 region: CAWSEGGAGANVLTF. The CDR3 DNA reads as TGTGCCTGGAGCGAGGGAGGGGCTGGGGCCAACGTCCTGACTTTC.